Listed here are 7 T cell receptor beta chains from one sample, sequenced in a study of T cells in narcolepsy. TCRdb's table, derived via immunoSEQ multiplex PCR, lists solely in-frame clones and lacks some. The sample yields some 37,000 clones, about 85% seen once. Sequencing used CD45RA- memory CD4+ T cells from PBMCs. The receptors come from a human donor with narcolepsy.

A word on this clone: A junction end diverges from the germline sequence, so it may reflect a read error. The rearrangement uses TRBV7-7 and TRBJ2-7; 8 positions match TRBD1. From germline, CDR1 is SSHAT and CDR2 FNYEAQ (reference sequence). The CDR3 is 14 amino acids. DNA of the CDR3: TGTGCTAGCAGCTTAGGGCAGGGGGCTAGCGAGCAGTACTTC. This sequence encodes CASSLGQGASEQYF.

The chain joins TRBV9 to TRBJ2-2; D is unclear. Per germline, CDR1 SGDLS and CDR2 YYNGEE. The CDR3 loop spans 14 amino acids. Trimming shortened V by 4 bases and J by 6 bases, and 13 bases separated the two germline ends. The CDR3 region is CASSPSPGSGELFF. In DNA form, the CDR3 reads TGTGCCAGCAGCCCCAGCCCCGGGTCCGGGGAGCTGTTTTTT.

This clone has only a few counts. The CDR3 DNA reads as TGTGCCAGCAGCTTCGGTACCTACGAGCAGTACTTC. Translated, it gives CASSFGTYEQYF. The genes are TRBV7-2 and TRBJ2-7; no firm D call. Germline V gives CDR1 SGHTA, CDR2 FQGNSA. The CDR3 is made up of 12 amino acids. Deletions cut 3 bases from V and 2 bases from J, with 5 bases between.

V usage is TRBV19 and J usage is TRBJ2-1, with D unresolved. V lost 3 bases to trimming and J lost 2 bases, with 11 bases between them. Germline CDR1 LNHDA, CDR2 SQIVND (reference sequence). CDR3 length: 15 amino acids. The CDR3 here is CASSMGGVPYNEQFF. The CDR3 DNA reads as TGTGCCAGTAGTATGGGCGGTGTTCCCTACAATGAGCAGTTCTTC.

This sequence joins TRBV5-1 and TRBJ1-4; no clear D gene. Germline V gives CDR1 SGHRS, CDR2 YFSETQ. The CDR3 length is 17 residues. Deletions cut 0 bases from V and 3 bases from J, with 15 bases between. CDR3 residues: CASSLDVARAANEKLFF. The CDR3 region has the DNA TGCGCCAGCAGCTTGGATGTCGCGAGGGCCGCTAATGAAAAACTGTTTTTT.

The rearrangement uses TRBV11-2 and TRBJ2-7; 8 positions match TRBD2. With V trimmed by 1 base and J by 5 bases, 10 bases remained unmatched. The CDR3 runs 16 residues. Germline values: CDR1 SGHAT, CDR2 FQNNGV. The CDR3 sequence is CASSLVPPGGAHEQYF. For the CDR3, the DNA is TGTGCCAGCAGCTTAGTCCCCCCCGGGGGGGCCCACGAGCAGTACTTC.

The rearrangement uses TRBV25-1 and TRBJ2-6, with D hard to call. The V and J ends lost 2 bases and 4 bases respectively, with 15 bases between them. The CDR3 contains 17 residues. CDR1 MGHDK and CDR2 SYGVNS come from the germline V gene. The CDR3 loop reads CASSEGPNPRGANVLTF. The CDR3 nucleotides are TGTGCCAGCAGTGAAGGGCCGAATCCCCGGGGGGCCAACGTCCTGACTTTC. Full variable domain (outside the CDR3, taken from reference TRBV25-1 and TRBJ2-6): EADIYQTPRYLVIGTGKKITLECSQTMGHDKMYWYQQDPGMELHLIHYSYGVNSTEKGDLSSESTVSRIRTEHFPLTLESARPSHTSQYLCASSEGPNPRGANVLTFGAGSRLTVL.